The 11 T cell receptor beta chains below come from one sample, sequenced in a study of blood T cell repertoires in COVID-19. Measured with immunoSEQ multiplex PCR; TCRdb has only the in-frame clones, and not every one. Seen here are fewer than 250,000 clones, around 86% observed once, and the top ten hold approximately 7.3%. Sequenced sample: PBMCs or T cells enriched from blood (not recorded which). The origin of the receptors is a man younger than 40 in a cohort exposed to, infected with or recovered from COVID-19 (not recorded which).

The rearrangement links TRBV10-3 to TRBJ2-7; 7 positions agree with TRBD2. V was clipped by 6 bases and J by 3 bases; unmatched bases: 17. This CDR3 has 17 residues. CDR1 and CDR2 (germline): ENHRY, SYGVKD. The CDR3 spells CAISDVPREDQGYEQYF. The DNA of the CDR3 is TGTGCCATCAGCGACGTACCCCGGGAGGACCAGGGCTACGAGCAGTACTTC.

The gene calls are TRBV4-1 and TRBJ2-7; D not resolved. There are 14 residues in the CDR3. V lost 0 bases to trimming and J lost 3 bases, with 9 bases between them. Germline CDR1 is MGHRA and CDR2 is YSYEKL. Here the CDR3 reads CASSQDPEYYEQYF. CDR3 sequence (DNA): TGCGCCAGCAGCCAAGATCCCGAGTACTACGAGCAGTACTTC.

This rearrangement joins TRBV6-2 or TRBV6-3 to TRBJ1-4; D perhaps matches TRBD1 (5 bases). Germline lookup yields CDR1 MNHEY and CDR2 SVGEGT. Trimming cost V 5 bases and J 5 bases, with 21 bases left between them. This CDR3 spans 17 amino acids. CDR3 sequence: CASSGGTEGILNEKLFF. CDR3 bases: TGTGCCAGCAGTGGCGGGACTGAAGGTATCCTAAATGAAAAACTGTTTTTT.

The rearrangement joins TRBV7-3 to TRBJ2-1; 11 nucleotides agree with TRBD2. V dropped 5 bases and J dropped 8; count of bases not matched to a gene: 11. From germline, CDR1 is SGHTA and CDR2 FQGTGA. The CDR3 contains 16 residues. CDR3 DNA: TGTGCCAGCAGCCTAATAACTAGCGGGGGCCACGATGAGCAGTTCTTC. Protein: CASSLITSGGHDEQFF.

The V gene is TRBV19, the J gene TRBJ1-5; D is perhaps TRBD1 (6 bases). V lost 8 bases and J lost 2, with 16 bases in between. This CDR3 comprises 15 residues. CDR1 and CDR2 from the germline V gene are LNHDA and SQIVND (reference sequence). The CDR3 reads CASRPGQAGNQPQHF. For the CDR3, the DNA is TGTGCCAGTCGACCGGGACAAGCGGGCAATCAGCCCCAGCATTTT.

The chain employs TRBV2 and TRBJ1-6; D is perhaps TRBD1 (5 bases). The CDR3 totals 16 residues. CDR1 is SNHLY and CDR2 is FYNNEI in the germline V gene. V was cut by 8 bases and J by 0 bases, with 14 bases left in between. The CDR3 nucleotides are TGTGCCAGCCTCCCTTGGGGCGACTCCTATAATTCACCCCTCCACTTT. Translating it yields CASLPWGDSYNSPLHF.

The chain recombines TRBV13 with TRBJ1-2; D is unclear. CDR1 is PRHDT, CDR2 FYEKMQ, per germline (reference sequence). The length of the CDR3 is 16 residues. V was clipped by 6 bases and J by 1 base, with 18 bases between them. DNA of the CDR3: TGTGCCAGCAGTCCTCAGGCGGGGTTGGGTAACTATGGCTACACCTTC. The encoded protein is CASSPQAGLGNYGYTF.

V gene TRBV23-1 combines with J gene TRBJ1-1, with D hard to call. TRBV23-1 is an ORF, with its function uncertain. With 3 bases removed from V and 4 bases from J, the gap between germline ends came to 15 bases. The CDR3 totals 15 residues. The CDR3 region is CASSHLPRGGTEAFF. The CDR3 DNA reads TGCGCCAGCAGTCACTTGCCCCGAGGAGGCACTGAAGCTTTCTTT.

The V gene is TRBV9, the J gene TRBJ1-1; 7 bases align to TRBD1. V lost 4 bases to trimming and J lost 0 bases; unmatched junction nucleotides: 15. The CDR3 spans 18 residues. CDR1 is SGDLS, CDR2 YYNGEE, per germline. The CDR3 sequence is CASSPNRGSGGVNTEAFF. CDR3 DNA sequence: TGTGCCAGCAGCCCCAACCGGGGGTCAGGGGGTGTGAACACTGAAGCTTTCTTT.

Worth noting for this clone: This specimen includes other DNA sequences encoding the same CDR3. The chain recombines TRBV15 with TRBJ2-6, with a weak D call TRBD2 (6 bases). The V end was cut by 0 bases, the J end by 1 base, with 7 bases between. CDR3 length equals 16 residues. Germline CDR1 reads LNHNV; CDR2 reads YYDKDF (reference sequence). The CDR3 region has the DNA TGTGCCACCAGCAGAGATCGGGGGTCTGGGGCCAACGTCCTGACTTTC. It is translated as CATSRDRGSGANVLTF.

This chain links TRBV5-1 with TRBJ2-1, with 11 positions matching TRBD1. V shed 0 bases, J shed 5 bases, and the junction held 4 bases outside the gene matches. Per germline, CDR1 SGHRS and CDR2 YFSETQ. The CDR3 extends over 16 amino acids. This CDR3 reads CASSLAWDRGNNEQFF. CDR3 DNA sequence: TGCGCCAGCAGCTTGGCCTGGGACAGGGGGAACAATGAGCAGTTCTTC.